Here is one T cell receptor beta chain with its context. CDR1 MNHEY and CDR2 SVGAGI come from the germline V gene. The junction had 8 bases not matched to a gene; V was cut back by 7 bases and J by 5 bases. The CDR3 extends over 14 amino acids. The data derive from a study of blood T cell repertoires in COVID-19. Study summary: The United States, Italy and Spain were the sources of the acute and convalescent COVID-19 samples.

Profiled with immunoSEQ multiplex PCR; TCRdb holds only in-frame clones, not every one. This sample has tens of thousands of clones, with 81% found just once. The chain carries TRBV6-5 and TRBJ1-2; 9 bases line up with TRBD1. The specimen sequenced was peripheral blood. This clonotype was obtained from a woman at least 80 years old with COVID-19, enrolled during active disease. The DNA for the CDR3 is TGTGCCAGCACCTCATCCGGGACAGGGTATGGCTACACCTTC. It is translated as CASTSSGTGYGYTF.